The text below deals with one T cell receptor beta chain. This sample stems from a study of blood T cell repertoires in COVID-19. Study context: Acute-phase and convalescent COVID-19 samples originated in the United States, Italy and Spain.

Germline lookup yields CDR1 LGHDT and CDR2 YNNKEL (reference sequence). The CDR3 has 15 amino acids. Trimming removed 4 bases from V and 7 bases from J; junction bases left unmatched: 6. TCRdb keeps only in-frame clones here, not all; method: immunoSEQ multiplex PCR. The table shows under 250,000 clones, with roughly 86% occurring only once. The chain uses TRBV3-1 (or the pseudogene TRBV3-2) and TRBJ2-1; 11 bases fit TRBD2. The sample was peripheral blood. This receptor was obtained from a woman aged 55-75 years who had recovered from COVID-19. The DNA for the CDR3 is TGTGCCAGCAGCCTTTTAGCGGGGGGGCAAAATGAGCAGTTCTTC. It encodes CASSLLAGGQNEQFF.